This record concerns one T cell receptor beta chain sequence. This record comes from a study of blood T cell repertoires in COVID-19. Study-wide context: Sites across the United States, Italy and Spain contributed samples from acute and convalescent COVID-19. Sample material is recorded as cDNA or gDNA derived from T cells, B-cell-depleted T cells, or PBMCs.

Original data processing: Cell counts per sample came from amplifying reference gene primers. Some clones are missing from TCRdb's copy, which holds only in-frame ones; the method was immunoSEQ multiplex PCR. V and J calls and clone size follow that table, whereas D and trimming were derived from the DNA. Of 190,000 or so clones in the sample, roughly 92% were seen once. There are 16 residues in the CDR3. From germline, CDR1 is GTSNPN and CDR2 SVGIG (reference sequence). The V segment lost 3 bases and the J segment 2 bases; nucleotides outside the gene matches: 3. Material for sequencing was peripheral blood. The chain links TRBV30 to TRBJ2-6; 11 bases agree with TRBD1. The clonotype comes from a man aged 25-40 years with COVID-19, enrolled during active disease. CDR3 loop: CAWRGQGAAGANVLTF. CDR3 nucleotide sequence: TGTGCCTGGAGAGGACAGGGGGCGGCTGGGGCCAACGTCCTGACTTTC.